The 16 T cell receptor beta chains presented below share a single source sample, sequenced in a study of cytomegalovirus exposure and HLA in healthy donors. Use of 60 Vbeta and 13 Jbeta primers characterized the PCR. Clones were read by immunoSEQ multiplex PCR, and TCRdb kept only the in-frame ones, dropping some. This repertoire shows fewer than 55,000 clones, about 71% found once; its top ten account for around 21%. Sample: PBMCs. The receptors originated from a woman aged 50 to 65 in good health and CMV-seropositive.

The CDR3 coding sequence is TGTGCCAGCTCACCCCGGACAGGAGATATGGACTATGGCTACACCTTC. Translation: CASSPRTGDMDYGYTF. This chain links TRBV18 with TRBJ1-2; 7 nucleotides line up with TRBD1. The trim removed 3 bases at V and 3 bases at J, leaving 10 bases unmatched. Looked up from germline, CDR1 is KGHSH and CDR2 is LQKENI. The CDR3 loop spans 16 amino acids.

The chain recombines TRBV5-5 with TRBJ1-1; 8 bases align to TRBD1. The V gene end was trimmed by 4 bases and the J gene end by 1 base; junction bases not matched to a gene: 9. The length of the CDR3 is 16 residues. Per the germline V gene, CDR1 is SGHKS and CDR2 is YYEKEE (reference sequence). The CDR3 protein is CASSPQGAEGNTEAFF. The CDR3 DNA reads as TGTGCCAGCAGCCCCCAGGGGGCAGAGGGGAACACTGAAGCTTTCTTT.

Comments on this clone: One end of the junction does not line up with germline, which may come from a read error. The chain recombines TRBV19 with TRBJ2-5; 7 bases are shared with TRBD1. CDR1 and CDR2 (germline): LNHDA, SQIVND (reference sequence). This CDR3 is 14 amino acids long. The CDR3 DNA sequence: TGTGCCAGTAGTATTAGGGACAGCCAAGGGACCCAGTACTTC. Residues: CASSIRDSQGTQYF.

The gene calls are TRBV5-6 and TRBJ1-5; D is unclear. The germline V gene encodes CDR1 SGHDT and CDR2 YYEEEE. This CDR3 spans 13 amino acids. V lost 2 bases and J 5 bases, leaving 8 bases between the germline ends. The CDR3 here is CASSFGGDQPQHF. The CDR3 coding sequence is TGTGCCAGCAGCTTTGGAGGAGATCAGCCCCAGCATTTT.

V and J are TRBV2 and TRBJ1-5; TRBD1 is a possible D gene (5 bases). Germline assignment: CDR1 SNHLY and CDR2 FYNNEI. The CDR3 runs to 15 residues. V dropped 1 base and J dropped 0 bases, with 7 bases sitting between them. The CDR3 coding sequence is TGTGCCAGCAGTGAAGAGGGGTATAGCAATCAGCCCCAGCATTTT. This sequence encodes CASSEEGYSNQPQHF.

The J gene is TRBJ2-3, the V gene TRBV5-6, with TRBD2 matching 10 bases. Trimming at V came to 3 bases and at J to 2 bases, leaving 6 bases not matched to a gene. Germline CDR1 and CDR2: SGHDT and YYEEEE. The CDR3 has 16 residues. CDR3 coding DNA: TGTGCCAGCAGCTCTCCAGCGGGGGGGCCCACAGATACGCAGTATTTT. Its translation is CASSSPAGGPTDTQYF. The full variable domain, rest sourced from reference TRBV5-6 and TRBJ2-3, is DAGVTQSPTHLIKTRGQQVTLRCSPKSGHDTVSWYQQALGQGPQFIFQYYEEEERQRGNFPDRFSGHQFPNYSSELNVNALLLGDSALYLCASSSPAGGPTDTQYFGPGTRLTVL.

The chain uses TRBV2 and TRBJ2-5, with TRBD1 matching 9 bases. CDR3 length: 13 amino acids. Germline V gene sequence: CDR1 SNHLY, CDR2 FYNNEI. V shed 11 bases, J shed 4 bases, and the junction held 8 bases outside the gene matches. In DNA, the CDR3 is TGTGCCGGAGACAGGGGGGTCAGAGAGACCCAGTACTTC. Protein sequence: CAGDRGVRETQYF.

As DNA, the CDR3 is TGTGCCAGCAGTTATTCCGGACAGGTCAGCTCCTACGAGCAGTACTTC. Amino acid sequence: CASSYSGQVSSYEQYF. V and J are TRBV6-6 and TRBJ2-7; 7 bases line up with TRBD1. Germline V gene sequence: CDR1 MNHNY, CDR2 SVGAGI (reference sequence). The CDR3 covers 16 residues. The ends lost 3 bases at V and 0 bases at J; junction bases unmatched: 8.

The chain recombines TRBV23-1 with TRBJ1-5; weak D call: TRBD1 (5 bases). TRBV23-1 has ORF status, its function being uncertain. The V gene lost 5 bases and the J gene lost 6 bases, with 14 bases spanning the gap. The CDR3 is made up of 14 amino acids. This chain's CDR3 is CASSRPGLGQPQHF. The CDR3 region has the DNA TGCGCCAGCAGTAGACCAGGGTTAGGTCAGCCCCAGCATTTT.

The CDR3 region has the DNA TGTGCCAGCAGCCGGGACAGCTCCTACAATGAGCAGTTCTTC. Its translation: CASSRDSSYNEQFF. J is TRBJ2-1 and V is TRBV6-1; the match to TRBD1 covers 7 bases. CDR1 is MNHNS and CDR2 is SASEGT in the germline V gene. Trimming removed 6 bases from V and 0 bases from J; junction bases left unmatched: 2. The CDR3 sequence is 14 residues long.

This clone was seen more than once but under ten times. The V gene is TRBV7-9, the J gene TRBJ2-7; 7 bases are a match to TRBD1. Germline CDR1 reads SEHNR; CDR2 reads FQNEAQ (reference sequence). The CDR3 is 13 residues long. V was clipped by 5 bases and J by 4 bases; unmatched bases: 5. DNA of the CDR3: TGTGCCAGCAGCCGACAGGGCGGATACGAGCAGTACTTC. Protein: CASSRQGGYEQYF.

J is TRBJ2-7 and V is TRBV28; 8 bases map to TRBD1. Germline V lookup: CDR1 MDHEN, CDR2 SYDVKM. The CDR3 has 13 residues. Trimming cost V 8 bases and J 4 bases; bases outside gene matches: 7. The CDR3: CASVGQGKYEQYF. DNA for the CDR3: TGTGCCAGCGTTGGACAGGGAAAATACGAGCAGTACTTC.

This clone was found a few times. The chain links TRBV4-2 to TRBJ2-7; 7 bases align to TRBD2. Unmatched junction bases numbered 12, after V lost 5 bases and J lost 2 bases. Germline CDR1 and CDR2: LGHNA and YNFKEQ. The CDR3 is made up of 16 amino acids. The CDR3: CASSSPGGSRAYEQYF. CDR3 coding DNA: TGTGCCAGCAGCTCACCCGGGGGGAGCCGTGCCTACGAGCAGTACTTC.

The CDR3 loop reads CASSLAGAEDTGELFF. CDR3 DNA: TGTGCCAGCAGTCTAGCGGGAGCGGAAGACACCGGGGAGCTGTTTTTT. The chain has TRBV2 and TRBJ2-2, with TRBD2 matching over 10 bases. The V gene end was trimmed by 5 bases and the J gene end by 3 bases; junction bases not matched to a gene: 6. This CDR3 spans 16 amino acids. The germline gives CDR1 SNHLY, CDR2 FYNNEI.

The chain joins TRBV19 to TRBJ2-2; D not resolved. CDR1 is LNHDA, CDR2 SQIVND, per germline (reference sequence). The CDR3 is made up of 13 amino acids. Trimming cost V 3 bases and J 5 bases, with 7 bases left between them. DNA of the CDR3: TGTGCCAGTAGTATTCCCGGGACCGGGGAGCTGTTTTTT. Translation gives CASSIPGTGELFF.

The chain couples TRBV14 to TRBJ1-4; TRBD1 agrees at 9 bases. Per the germline V gene, CDR1 is SGHDN and CDR2 is FVKESK. The V segment lost 1 base and the J segment 6 bases; nucleotides outside the gene matches: 6. This CDR3 is 16 amino acids long. In DNA form, the CDR3 reads TGTGCCAGCAGCCAAGGTTACCGGGACAGGGATGAAAAACTGTTTTTT. Translated: CASSQGYRDRDEKLFF.